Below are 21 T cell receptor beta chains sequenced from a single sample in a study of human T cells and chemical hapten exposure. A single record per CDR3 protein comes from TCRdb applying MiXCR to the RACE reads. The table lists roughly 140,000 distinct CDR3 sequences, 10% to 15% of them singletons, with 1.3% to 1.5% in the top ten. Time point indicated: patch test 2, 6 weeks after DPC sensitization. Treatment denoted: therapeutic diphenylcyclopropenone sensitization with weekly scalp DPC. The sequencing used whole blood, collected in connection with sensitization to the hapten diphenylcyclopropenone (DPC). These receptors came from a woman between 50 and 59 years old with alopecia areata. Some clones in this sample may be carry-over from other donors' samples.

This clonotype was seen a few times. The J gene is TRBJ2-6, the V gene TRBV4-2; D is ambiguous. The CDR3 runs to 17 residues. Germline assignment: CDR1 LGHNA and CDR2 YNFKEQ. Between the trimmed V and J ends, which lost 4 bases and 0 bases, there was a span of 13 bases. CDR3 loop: CASSPGGSLSGANVLTF. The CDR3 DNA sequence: TGTGCCAGCAGCCCCGGCGGTAGCCTCTCTGGGGCCAACGTCCTGACTTTC.

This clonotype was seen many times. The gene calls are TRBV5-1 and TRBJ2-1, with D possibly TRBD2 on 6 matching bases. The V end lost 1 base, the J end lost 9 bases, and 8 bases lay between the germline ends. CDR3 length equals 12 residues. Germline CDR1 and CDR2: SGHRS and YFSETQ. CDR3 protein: CASSLPSAEQFF. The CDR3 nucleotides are TGCGCCAGCAGCTTGCCTAGCGCTGAGCAGTTCTTC.

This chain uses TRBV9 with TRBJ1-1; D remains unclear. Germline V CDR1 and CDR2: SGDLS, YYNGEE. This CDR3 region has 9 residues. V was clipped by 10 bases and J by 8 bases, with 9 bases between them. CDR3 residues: CAPGLEAFF. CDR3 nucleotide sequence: TGTGCCCCGGGTTTGGAAGCTTTCTTT.

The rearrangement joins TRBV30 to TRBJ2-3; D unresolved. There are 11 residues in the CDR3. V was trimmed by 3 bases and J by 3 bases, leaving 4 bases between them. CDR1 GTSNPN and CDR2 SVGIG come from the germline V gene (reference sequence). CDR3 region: CAWSRTDTQYF. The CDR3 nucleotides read TGTGCCTGGAGCCGGACAGATACGCAGTATTTT.

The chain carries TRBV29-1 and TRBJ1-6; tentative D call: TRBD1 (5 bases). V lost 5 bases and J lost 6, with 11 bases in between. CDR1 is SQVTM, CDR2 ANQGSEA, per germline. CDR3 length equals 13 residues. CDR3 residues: CSVRDFSNSPLHF. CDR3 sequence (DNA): TGCAGCGTTAGGGACTTCTCTAATTCACCCCTCCACTTT. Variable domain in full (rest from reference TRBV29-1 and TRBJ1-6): SAVISQKPSRDICQRGTSLTIQCQVDSQVTMMFWYRQQPGQSLTLIATANQGSEATYESGFVIDKFPISRPNLTFSTLTVSNMSPEDSSIYLCSVRDFSNSPLHFGNGTRLTVT.

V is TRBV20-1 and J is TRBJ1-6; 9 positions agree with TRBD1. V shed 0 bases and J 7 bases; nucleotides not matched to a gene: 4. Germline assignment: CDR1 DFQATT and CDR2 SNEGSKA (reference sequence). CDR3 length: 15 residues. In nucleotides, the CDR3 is TGCAGTGCTAGAGAAATGGGACAGGGAAATTCACCCCTCCACTTT. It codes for CSAREMGQGNSPLHF.

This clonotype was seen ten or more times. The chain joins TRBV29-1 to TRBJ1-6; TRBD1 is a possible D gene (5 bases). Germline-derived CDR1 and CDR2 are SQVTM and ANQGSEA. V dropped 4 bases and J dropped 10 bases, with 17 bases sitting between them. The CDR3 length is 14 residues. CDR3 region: CSVVVGGEGSPLHF. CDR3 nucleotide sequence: TGCAGCGTTGTGGTTGGGGGGGAAGGATCACCCCTCCACTTT.

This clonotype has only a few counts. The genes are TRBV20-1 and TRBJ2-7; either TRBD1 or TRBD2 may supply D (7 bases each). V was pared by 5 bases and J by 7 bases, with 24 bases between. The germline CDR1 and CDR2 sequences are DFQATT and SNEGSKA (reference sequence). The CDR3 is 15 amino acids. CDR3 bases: TGCAGTGCTCCCTCCGGCGGGGGCCCGACAGGGGAGCAGTACTTC. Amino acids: CSAPSGGGPTGEQYF.

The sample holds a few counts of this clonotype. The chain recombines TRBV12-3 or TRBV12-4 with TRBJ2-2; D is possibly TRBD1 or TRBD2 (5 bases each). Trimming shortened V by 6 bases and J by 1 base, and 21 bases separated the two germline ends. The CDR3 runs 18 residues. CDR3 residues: CASSHNRARDGNTGELFF. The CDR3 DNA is TGTGCCAGCAGCCATAACCGGGCCCGGGACGGGAACACCGGGGAGCTGTTTTTT.

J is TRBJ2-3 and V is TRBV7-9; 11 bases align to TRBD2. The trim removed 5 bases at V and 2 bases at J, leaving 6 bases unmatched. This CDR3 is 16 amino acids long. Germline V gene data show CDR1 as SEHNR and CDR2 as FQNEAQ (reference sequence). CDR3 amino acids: CASSLGTSGPTDTQYF. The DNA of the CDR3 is TGTGCCAGCAGCCTGGGGACTAGCGGACCCACAGATACGCAGTATTTT. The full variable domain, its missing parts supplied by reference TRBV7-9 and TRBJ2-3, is DTGVSQNPRHKITKRGQNVTFRCDPISEHNRLYWYRQTLGQGPEFLTYFQNEAQLEKSRLLSDRFSAERPKGSFSTLEIQRTEQGDSAMYLCASSLGTSGPTDTQYFGPGTRLTVL.

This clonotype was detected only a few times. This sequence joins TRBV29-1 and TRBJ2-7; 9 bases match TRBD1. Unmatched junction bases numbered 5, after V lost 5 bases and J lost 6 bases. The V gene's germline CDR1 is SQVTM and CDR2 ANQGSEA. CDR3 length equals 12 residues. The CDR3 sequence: CSVQTGGSEQYF. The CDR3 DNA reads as TGCAGCGTTCAGACAGGGGGGTCCGAGCAGTACTTC.

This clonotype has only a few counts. The CDR3 spells CASSQGTTPRETQYF. CDR3 coding DNA: TGTGCCAGCAGCCAAGGGACTACCCCCAGGGAGACCCAGTACTTC. This chain joins TRBV3-1 and TRBJ2-5; maybe TRBD2 (6 bases). Trimming pared 1 base from V and 5 bases from J, leaving 14 bases between. Germline V lookup: CDR1 LGHDT, CDR2 YNNKEL (reference sequence). CDR3 size: 15 residues.

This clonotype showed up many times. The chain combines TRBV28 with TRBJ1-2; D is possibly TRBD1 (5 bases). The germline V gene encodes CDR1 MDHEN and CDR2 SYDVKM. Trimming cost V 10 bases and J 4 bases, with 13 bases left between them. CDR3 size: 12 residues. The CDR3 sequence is CATSLGAYGYTF. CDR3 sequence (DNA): TGTGCCACCTCTCTAGGGGCCTATGGCTACACCTTC.

The CDR3 here is CASSLEGTGHYNEQFF. The CDR3 nucleotides are TGTGCCAGCAGCTTGGAAGGGACAGGGCACTACAATGAGCAGTTCTTC. This chain joins TRBV5-6 and TRBJ2-1, with 9 bases lining up with TRBD1. The J segment lost 3 bases and the V segment lost 0 bases, leaving 4 bases of the junction unmatched. This CDR3 has 16 amino acids. Germline V CDR1 and CDR2: SGHDT, YYEEEE.

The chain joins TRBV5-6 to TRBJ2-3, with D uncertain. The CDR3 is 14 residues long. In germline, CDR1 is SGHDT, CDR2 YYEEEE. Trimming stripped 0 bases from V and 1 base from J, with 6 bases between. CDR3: CASSLEWRTDTQYF. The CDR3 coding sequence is TGTGCCAGCAGCTTGGAATGGCGCACAGATACGCAGTATTTT.

CDR3 sequence: CASSLGVRAQFF. In DNA, the CDR3 is TGTGCCAGCAGCTTAGGAGTCCGGGCGCAGTTCTTC. The chain is built from TRBV7-8 and TRBJ2-1, with D unclear. The V end was cut by 1 base, the J end by 12 bases, with 10 bases between. In germline, CDR1 is SGHVS, CDR2 FQNEAQ. This CDR3 has 12 residues.

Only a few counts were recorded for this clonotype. CDR3 residues: CASSFRGGGTEAFF. CDR3 nucleotides: TGTGCCAGCAGCTTCCGGGGAGGAGGGACTGAAGCTTTCTTT. The V call is TRBV7-3, the J call TRBJ1-1; D ambiguous. V dropped 3 bases and J dropped 5 bases, with 13 bases sitting between them. The germline gives CDR1 SGHTA, CDR2 FQGTGA. CDR3 size: 14 residues. The variable domain in full, completed from reference TRBV7-3 and TRBJ1-1, reads GAGVSQTPSNKVTEKGKYVELRCDPISGHTALYWYRQSLGQGPEFLIYFQGTGAADDSGLPNDRFFAVRPEGSVSTLKIQRTERGDSAVYLCASSFRGGGTEAFFGQGTRLTVV.

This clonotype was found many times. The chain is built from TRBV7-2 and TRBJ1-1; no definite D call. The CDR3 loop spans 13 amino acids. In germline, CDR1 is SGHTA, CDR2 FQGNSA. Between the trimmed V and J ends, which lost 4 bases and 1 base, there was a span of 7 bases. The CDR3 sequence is CASSSLKNTEAFF. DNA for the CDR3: TGTGCCAGCAGCTCCCTCAAGAACACTGAAGCTTTCTTT.

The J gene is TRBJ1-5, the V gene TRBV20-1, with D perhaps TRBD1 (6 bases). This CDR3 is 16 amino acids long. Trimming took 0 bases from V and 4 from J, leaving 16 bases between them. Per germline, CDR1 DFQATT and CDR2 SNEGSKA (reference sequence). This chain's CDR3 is CSARDQRGVPNQPQHF. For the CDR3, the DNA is TGCAGTGCTAGAGATCAGAGGGGGGTCCCTAATCAGCCCCAGCATTTT.

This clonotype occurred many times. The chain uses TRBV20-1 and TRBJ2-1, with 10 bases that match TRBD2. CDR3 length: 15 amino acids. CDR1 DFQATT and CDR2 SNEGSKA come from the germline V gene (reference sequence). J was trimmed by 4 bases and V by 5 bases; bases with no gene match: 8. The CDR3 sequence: CSACTSGVFYNEQFF. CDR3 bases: TGCAGTGCTTGTACTAGCGGGGTATTTTACAATGAGCAGTTCTTC.

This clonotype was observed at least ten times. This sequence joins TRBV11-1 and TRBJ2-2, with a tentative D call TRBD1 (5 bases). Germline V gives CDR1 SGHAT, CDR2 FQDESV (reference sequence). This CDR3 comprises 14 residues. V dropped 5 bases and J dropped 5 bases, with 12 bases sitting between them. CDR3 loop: CASSLDSFTGELFF. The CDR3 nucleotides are TGTGCCAGCAGCCTCGACAGTTTTACCGGGGAGCTGTTTTTT.